This passage covers 22 T cell receptor beta chains from one sample sequenced in a study of blood T cell repertoires in COVID-19. Sequencing used immunoSEQ multiplex PCR; TCRdb keeps in-frame clones, though not all of them. The sample lists some 140,000 clones, around 87% occurring once. The sequenced material came from peripheral blood. The receptors stem from a woman aged 50 to 65 who had recovered from COVID-19.

The chain recombines TRBV20-1 with TRBJ2-1, with a tentative D call TRBD1 (6 bases). From germline, CDR1 is DFQATT and CDR2 SNEGSKA (reference sequence). This CDR3 has 11 residues. The V end was cut by 6 bases, the J end by 3 bases, with 6 bases between. CDR3 loop: CSARGYNEQFF. The CDR3 DNA is TGCAGTGCCAGGGGCTACAATGAGCAGTTCTTC.

The chain has TRBV11-2 and TRBJ1-2; no definite D call. CDR3 length: 13 residues. Trimming took off 4 bases at V and 4 bases at J, with 10 bases between the two ends. Germline assignment: CDR1 SGHAT and CDR2 FQNNGV. The CDR3 loop reads CASSSDSFYGYTF. CDR3 nucleotide sequence: TGTGCCAGCAGCTCCGACTCGTTCTATGGCTACACCTTC.

This clone has ten or more counts. This chain joins TRBV29-1 and TRBJ2-7; TRBD1 aligns across 9 bases. Looked up from germline, CDR1 is SQVTM and CDR2 is ANQGSEA. The CDR3 consists of 15 residues. With 3 bases clipped from V and 4 bases from J, the junction kept 10 bases outside the gene matches. CDR3 residues: CSVEAGTGNGYEQYF. The CDR3 bases are TGCAGCGTTGAGGCTGGGACAGGGAATGGGTACGAGCAGTACTTC.

This chain uses TRBV3-1 (or the pseudogene TRBV3-2) with TRBJ1-1; D not certain. CDR3 length equals 13 residues. Germline loops: CDR1 LGHDT, CDR2 YNNKEL (reference sequence). The V end lost 8 bases, the J end lost 0 bases, and 10 bases lay between the germline ends. The CDR3 DNA reads TGTGCCAGCCGCCCTCAGGTGAACACTGAAGCTTTCTTT. Residues: CASRPQVNTEAFF.

The sample holds a few counts of this clone. The rearrangement uses TRBV11-3 and TRBJ2-7, with 7 positions matching TRBD1. V lost 3 bases, J lost 5 bases, and 10 bases stayed unmatched. Germline V gene sequence: CDR1 SGHNT, CDR2 YENEEA. This CDR3 region has 15 residues. This CDR3 reads CASSFRQGIRNEQYF. CDR3 bases: TGTGCCAGCAGCTTCCGACAGGGCATAAGGAACGAGCAGTACTTC.

CDR3 amino acids: CASSPPLAAFGNTIYF. The CDR3 region has the DNA TGTGCCAGCTCACCACCTCTGGCTGCCTTTGGAAACACCATATATTTT. The chain combines TRBV18 with TRBJ1-3; D gene ambiguous. Trimming left V 0 bases short and J 3 bases short, with 12 bases between. The CDR3 sequence is 16 residues long. Germline values: CDR1 KGHSH, CDR2 LQKENI.

V is TRBV20-1 and J is TRBJ2-5; the match to TRBD2 covers 9 bases. Germline CDR1 is DFQATT and CDR2 is SNEGSKA (reference sequence). J lost 4 bases, V lost 3 bases, and 3 bases had no gene match. The CDR3 has 13 residues. The CDR3 sequence is CSASAGGVETQYF. The CDR3 DNA reads as TGCAGTGCTAGTGCGGGGGGGGTAGAGACCCAGTACTTC.

V is TRBV5-1 and J is TRBJ1-2, with D hard to call. Trimming took 7 bases from V and 2 from J, leaving 12 bases between them. CDR1 is SGHRS and CDR2 is YFSETQ in the germline V gene. CDR3 length equals 13 residues. The CDR3, as DNA: TGCGCCAGCCAGTCGGGCGGGAACTATGGCTACACCTTC. Translation gives CASQSGGNYGYTF.

The gene calls are TRBV7-9 and TRBJ2-1; 7 bases are a match to TRBD2. The CDR3 is made up of 15 amino acids. With V trimmed by 1 base and J by 4 bases, 4 bases remained unmatched. Per the germline V gene, CDR1 is SEHNR and CDR2 is FQNEAQ (reference sequence). The CDR3 DNA is TGTGCCAGCAGCTTAGACGGGGGGTCGTACAATGAGCAGTTCTTC. This encodes CASSLDGGSYNEQFF.

In this sample, this clone turned up once. The gene calls are TRBV6-6 and TRBJ2-7, with D maybe TRBD2 (6 bases). The CDR3 consists of 13 residues. Germline V gene data show CDR1 as MNHNY and CDR2 as SVGAGI (reference sequence). V was trimmed by 6 bases and J by 4 bases, leaving 13 bases between them. The CDR3 loop reads CASRPGVTYEQYF. Written as DNA, the CDR3 is TGTGCCAGCAGACCGGGGGTCACATACGAGCAGTACTTC.

The chain recombines TRBV7-7 with TRBJ2-5; 13 positions match TRBD2. The germline gives CDR1 SSHAT, CDR2 FNYEAQ (reference sequence). The CDR3 spans 17 residues. The trim removed 5 bases at V and 5 bases at J, leaving 11 bases unmatched. Here the CDR3 DNA reads TGTGCCAGCAGCCAGCGACTACTAGCGGGGGGGCTGGAGACCCAGTACTTC. This translates into CASSQRLLAGGLETQYF. The complete variable domain, with remaining parts taken from reference TRBV7-7 and TRBJ2-5, reads GAGVSQSPRYKVTKRGQDVTLRCDPISSHATLYWYQQALGQGPEFLTYFNYEAQPDKSGLPSDRFSAERPEGSISTLTIQRTEQRDSAMYRCASSQRLLAGGLETQYFGPGTRLLVL.

The gene calls are TRBV11-2 and TRBJ1-6, with D possibly TRBD1 on 5 matching bases. Germline V CDR1 and CDR2: SGHAT, FQNNGV. This CDR3 spans 15 amino acids. V lost 0 bases to trimming and J lost 7 bases, with 10 bases between them. CDR3 sequence: CASSLDRQQNSPLHF. In nucleotides, the CDR3 is TGTGCCAGCAGCTTAGATAGACAGCAGAATTCACCCCTCCACTTT.

This chain links TRBV4-1 with TRBJ1-2; TRBD1 matches 8 bases. Germline CDR1 reads MGHRA; CDR2 reads YSYEKL. The J segment lost 4 bases and the V segment lost 3 bases, leaving 10 bases of the junction unmatched. CDR3 length: 16 amino acids. CDR3 nucleotide sequence: TGCGCCAGCAGCCACCACAGGGGGTTGGGGCCCTATGGCTACACCTTC. It is translated as CASSHHRGLGPYGYTF.

The chain joins TRBV28 to TRBJ2-7; TRBD1 matches 9 bases. CDR3 length: 14 residues. Germline V gives CDR1 MDHEN, CDR2 SYDVKM. Unmatched junction bases numbered 8, after V lost 7 bases and J lost 4 bases. CDR3 amino acids: CASKIGTGNYEQYF. The CDR3 DNA reads as TGTGCCAGCAAAATCGGGACAGGGAATTACGAGCAGTACTTC.

The CDR3 sequence is CASSGQGGNEQFF. CDR3 DNA sequence: TGTGCCAGTAGTGGGCAGGGCGGTAATGAGCAGTTCTTC. This chain connects TRBV19 to TRBJ2-1; tentative D call: TRBD1 (5 bases). Per the germline V gene, CDR1 is LNHDA and CDR2 is SQIVND (reference sequence). The V end lost 5 bases, the J end lost 7 bases, and 12 bases lay between the germline ends. The CDR3 contains 13 residues.

The chain joins TRBV24-1 to TRBJ2-1, with D tentatively TRBD2 (7 bases). Trimming pared 3 bases from V and 9 bases from J, leaving 20 bases between. This CDR3 is built from 16 residues. The V gene's germline CDR1 is KGHDR and CDR2 SFDVKD. CDR3 in amino acids: CATSDIGLVGGGEQFF. The CDR3 DNA sequence: TGTGCCACCAGTGATATTGGACTAGTCGGAGGGGGTGAGCAGTTCTTC.

The gene calls are TRBV7-8 and TRBJ1-1; 10 positions match TRBD1. CDR3 length equals 19 residues. Germline V gene sequence: CDR1 SGHVS, CDR2 FQNEAQ. The V and J ends lost 2 bases and 0 bases, in that order; junction bases with no gene match: 12. CDR3 amino acids: CASSLRGDRGRVMNTEAFF. In DNA, the CDR3 is TGTGCCAGCAGCTTAAGGGGGGACAGGGGAAGGGTAATGAACACTGAAGCTTTCTTT.

A single count supports this clone. V is TRBV7-2 and J is TRBJ2-7; 7 positions match TRBD2. The CDR3 is 15 residues long. Germline loops: CDR1 SGHTA, CDR2 FQGNSA. V was clipped by 4 bases and J by 2 bases; unmatched bases: 8. The CDR3 spells CASSSHRDYTYEQYF. CDR3 nucleotide sequence: TGTGCCAGCAGCTCTCACCGGGACTACACCTACGAGCAGTACTTC. Full variable domain (outside the CDR3, taken from reference TRBV7-2 and TRBJ2-7): GAGVSQSPSNKVTEKGKDVELRCDPISGHTALYWYRQSLGQGLEFLIYFQGNSAPDKSGLPSDRFSAERTGGSVSTLTIQRTQQEDSAVYLCASSSHRDYTYEQYFGPGTRLTVT.

The rearrangement joins TRBV10-3 to TRBJ2-7, with TRBD2 identical over 8 bases. The CDR3 has 16 residues. CDR1 ENHRY and CDR2 SYGVKD come from the germline V gene. Losses at the gene ends were 5 bases for V and 7 bases for J; bases not matched to a gene: 16. As DNA, the CDR3 is TGTGCCATCAGTCGGGGGGATAGCGGGACCCGATGGGAGCAGTACTTC. Translation gives CAISRGDSGTRWEQYF.

The V gene is TRBV11-2, the J gene TRBJ2-7, with TRBD1 matching 8 bases. This CDR3 has 14 residues. The germline V gene encodes CDR1 SGHAT and CDR2 FQNNGV. V lost 4 bases and J lost 5; bases outside the gene matches: 7. CDR3 sequence reads: CASSSPTGVDEQYF. The CDR3 DNA reads TGTGCCAGCAGCTCGCCGACAGGGGTGGACGAGCAGTACTTC.

CDR3 amino acids: CASTRTANTEAFF. The CDR3 nucleotides read TGTGCCAGCACCAGGACAGCGAACACTGAAGCTTTCTTT. The chain joins TRBV6-5 to TRBJ1-1; D possibly corresponds to TRBD1 (6 bases). The CDR3 spans 13 residues. Between the trimmed V and J ends, which lost 7 bases and 1 base, there was a span of 10 bases. From germline, CDR1 is MNHEY and CDR2 SVGAGI.

The chain combines TRBV6-5 with TRBJ1-3; TRBD1 might be the D (6 bases). This CDR3 spans 15 amino acids. V lost 2 bases, J lost 0 bases, and 8 bases lay in between. Germline V lookup: CDR1 MNHEY, CDR2 SVGAGI. The CDR3 nucleotides read TGTGCCAGCAGTTACGACAGGAGCTCTGGAAACACCATATATTTT. This sequence encodes CASSYDRSSGNTIYF.